Each of the 18 T cell receptor beta chains below was sequenced from the same sample in a study of Ad26.COV2.S vaccination and SARS-CoV-2 variants. The table came from immunoSEQ multiplex PCR; TCRdb's copy has only in-frame clones and leaves some out. The table records about 480,000 clones, around nine tenths of them present only once. As to treatment: roughly 20 received Ad26.COV2.S at low or high dose, single or two shots; 5 received placebo; per-sample allocation not given. Samples came from day 63 after the first vaccine or placebo injection. The sample here was peripheral blood, taken in a trial of Ad26.COV2.S vaccine versus placebo. All receptors derive from a person aged 18 to 65 who received the Ad26.COV2.S COVID-19 vaccine or a placebo.

The J gene is TRBJ1-6, the V gene TRBV18, with D maybe TRBD1 (5 bases). V gave up 3 bases and J gave up 11 bases, with 17 bases separating them. CDR1 is KGHSH and CDR2 is LQKENI in the germline V gene. This CDR3 spans 15 amino acids. CDR3 nucleotide sequence: TGTGCCAGCTCACCGAAACAGGCGGCTGGGGCACCCCTCCACTTT. This gives the protein CASSPKQAAGAPLHF.

V is TRBV29-1 and J is TRBJ1-3; D unresolved. V lost 2 bases to trimming and J lost 2 bases, with 4 bases between them. Germline CDR1 and CDR2: SQVTM and ANQGSEA. The CDR3 spans 12 residues. The CDR3 DNA sequence: TGCAGCGTTGAATTTCCTGGAAACACCATATATTTT. It encodes CSVEFPGNTIYF.

With respect to this clone: Other DNA sequences in the same sample also yield this CDR3. J is TRBJ1-1 and V is TRBV7-2; D remains ambiguous. Germline V lookup: CDR1 SGHTA, CDR2 FQGNSA. The CDR3 has 13 amino acids. Trimming removed 2 bases at V and 0 bases at J, with 4 bases between. The CDR3: CASSLYMNTEAFF. In DNA form, the CDR3 reads TGTGCCAGCAGCTTATATATGAACACTGAAGCTTTCTTT.

This chain joins TRBV12-3 or TRBV12-4 and TRBJ2-7, with D maybe TRBD1 (5 bases). This CDR3 has 12 amino acids. The V gene lost 5 bases and the J gene lost 5 bases, with 10 bases spanning the gap. For the CDR3, the DNA is TGTGCCAGCAGTGTTAACAGGCACGAGCAGTACTTC. This sequence encodes CASSVNRHEQYF.

This clone showed up just once. The rearrangement joins TRBV29-1 to TRBJ1-2, with no clear D. V lost 1 base to trimming and J lost 8 bases, with 17 bases between them. The V gene's germline CDR1 is SQVTM and CDR2 ANQGSEA. The CDR3 is made up of 14 amino acids. CDR3 sequence: CSVEGTDLGRGYTF. Here the CDR3 DNA reads TGCAGCGTTGAAGGAACGGACCTAGGCCGAGGCTACACCTTC.

In this sample, this clone turned up once. V and J are TRBV9 and TRBJ2-3, with 9 bases identical to TRBD2. Trimming at V came to 3 bases and at J to 6 bases, leaving 11 bases not matched to a gene. The CDR3 totals 16 residues. Germline assignment: CDR1 SGDLS and CDR2 YYNGEE. This CDR3 is CASSAGLAGGDDTQYF. The DNA for the CDR3 is TGTGCCAGCAGCGCCGGACTGGCGGGAGGGGACGATACGCAGTATTTT.

The rearrangement joins TRBV15 to TRBJ2-3, with 7 bases that match TRBD2. This CDR3 region has 16 residues. The germline V gene has CDR1 LNHNV and CDR2 YYDKDF (reference sequence). Trimming removed 2 bases from V and 4 bases from J; junction bases left unmatched: 9. The CDR3 nucleotides are TGTGCCACCAGCAGATTTGGCGGGAGTATGGCAGATACGCAGTATTTT. Translated: CATSRFGGSMADTQYF.

This chain joins TRBV19 and TRBJ1-6, with D unresolved. Germline V CDR1 and CDR2: LNHDA, SQIVND (reference sequence). Trimming removed 5 bases from V and 8 bases from J, with 13 bases in between. The CDR3 spans 14 residues. The CDR3 here is CASSSGRTDSPLHF. CDR3 sequence (DNA): TGTGCCAGTAGTTCGGGAAGGACCGATTCACCCCTCCACTTT.

This rearrangement joins TRBV21-1 to TRBJ1-3; TRBD1, the D gene given by the table, was not confirmed from the DNA. TRBV21-1 is a known pseudogene. The CDR3 runs 21 residues. Here the CDR3 reads CASSTHRDRNLTLSSGNTIYF. For the CDR3, the DNA is TGTGCCAGCAGCACACACCGGGACAGGAACCTAACCTTGAGCTCTGGAAACACCATATATTTT.

The rearrangement links TRBV4-1 to TRBJ1-2; D uncertain. This CDR3 spans 14 amino acids. Germline V lookup: CDR1 MGHRA, CDR2 YSYEKL. Trimming stripped 0 bases from V and 1 base from J, with 6 bases between. CDR3 DNA: TGCGCCAGCAGCCAAGATAGTGTTAACTATGGCTACACCTTC. Amino acid sequence: CASSQDSVNYGYTF.

The J gene is TRBJ2-2, the V gene TRBV5-6; D call uncertain. Trimming removed 3 bases at V and 3 bases at J, with 12 bases between. Germline V CDR1 and CDR2: SGHDT, YYEEEE. The CDR3 spans 15 residues. CDR3 DNA sequence: TGTGCCAGCAGCTCATCGGGCAGCTACACCGGGGAGCTGTTTTTT. Protein sequence: CASSSSGSYTGELFF.

This clone was seen ten or more times. The chain joins TRBV11-1 to TRBJ2-2, with D maybe TRBD1 (6 bases). Germline V gene data show CDR1 as SGHAT and CDR2 as FQDESV (reference sequence). Trimming shortened V by 3 bases and J by 4 bases, and 12 bases separated the two germline ends. This CDR3 has 15 amino acids. CDR3 sequence: CASSFQQGITGELFF. CDR3 DNA sequence: TGTGCCAGCAGCTTCCAACAGGGAATCACCGGGGAGCTGTTTTTT.

The chain is built from TRBV19 and TRBJ1-1; TRBD1 is a possible D gene (6 bases). CDR3 length: 14 residues. Germline CDR1 is LNHDA and CDR2 is SQIVND (reference sequence). Trimming removed 4 bases at V and 6 bases at J, with 15 bases between. The CDR3 DNA is TGTGCCAGTAGTACGCCCTTGGGGGGCGCTGAAGCTTTCTTT. As protein: CASSTPLGGAEAFF.

The genes are TRBV7-9 and TRBJ1-4; the D gene is possibly TRBD1 (6 bases). CDR3 length equals 14 residues. In germline, CDR1 is SEHNR, CDR2 FQNEAQ (reference sequence). Trimming left V 4 bases short and J 8 bases short, with 14 bases between. The CDR3, as DNA: TGTGCCAGCAGCTCCCCAGGGGTTTTCGAAAAACTGTTTTTT. Protein: CASSSPGVFEKLFF.

The rearrangement joins TRBV30 to TRBJ1-5, with D tentatively TRBD1 (6 bases). The CDR3 is made up of 15 amino acids. Germline CDR1 reads GTSNPN; CDR2 reads SVGIG (reference sequence). V lost 5 bases to trimming and J lost 0 bases, with 14 bases between them. The CDR3 is CAWAKGGASNQPQHF. CDR3 nucleotide sequence: TGTGCCTGGGCCAAGGGGGGGGCTAGCAATCAGCCCCAGCATTTT.

V and J are TRBV7-9 and TRBJ1-2; 9 bases line up with TRBD1. The V and J ends lost 5 bases and 8 bases, in that order; junction bases with no gene match: 3. CDR1 is SEHNR and CDR2 is FQNEAQ in the germline V gene (reference sequence). This CDR3 contains 12 residues. CDR3 DNA: TGTGCCAGCAGCCACACAGGGGGCGGCTACACCTTC. It is translated as CASSHTGGGYTF.

This chain joins TRBV2 and TRBJ1-5; 8 nucleotides match TRBD1. Germline V lookup: CDR1 SNHLY, CDR2 FYNNEI. Losses at the gene ends were 7 bases for V and 2 bases for J; bases not matched to a gene: 7. The CDR3 loop spans 15 amino acids. CDR3 sequence: CASNNDRGGNQPQHF. For the CDR3, the DNA is TGTGCCAGCAATAACGACAGGGGTGGCAATCAGCCCCAGCATTTT.

The chain couples TRBV5-6 to TRBJ2-3; 14 nucleotides match TRBD2. The germline gives CDR1 SGHDT, CDR2 YYEEEE. CDR3 length: 18 residues. The V gene end was trimmed by 4 bases and the J gene end by 7 bases; junction bases not matched to a gene: 14. In DNA, the CDR3 is TGTGCCAGCAGCCCCCCTAGGACTAGCGGGAGGACGGTGAATACGCAGTATTTT. It is translated as CASSPPRTSGRTVNTQYF.